Listed below are T cell receptor beta chains from one sample, sequenced in a study of tumor-infiltrating lymphocytes in primary liver carcinoma. TCRdb used MiXCR to reprocess the multiplex PCR reads, holding one entry per CDR3 protein. The sample shows around 210,000 distinct CDR3 sequences, about two thirds of them seen only once. The sample taken for sequencing was peripheral blood. The source is a woman aged 55-70 years with primary liver carcinoma and hepatitis B virus infection. Both conserved end residues are part of each CDR3.

CASSTTTGRVDYGYIF | TRBV11-2
CASSPWDRAYGYTF | TRBV28
CANNPGQAARYGYTF | TRBV6-5
CASSLQGWYEQYF | TRBV28
CASSFRRMPGCGYTF | TRBV12-3/TRBV12-4
CASSFSGTSGYEPYF | TRBV11-2
CATSDLGNNEQFF | TRBV24-1
CAISPRDTQDTIYF | TRBV10-3
CASSYSRDHYEQYF | TRBV6-5
CASNLAPTTDTQYF | TRBV11-1
CASRGDPGQGRDEQFF | TRBV28
CSARDSDSYEQYF | TRBV29-1
CASSDSGRGLRGAFF | TRBV25-1
CASSFHGEEGEKLFF | TRBV12-3/TRBV12-4
CASRLPGYTF | TRBV12-3/TRBV12-4
CASSKGGLVDQETQYF | TRBV11-2
CASSSLSGGQETQYF | TRBV14
CASSPVAGVETQYF | TRBV5-1
CASSLGTGGSLKQFF | TRBV11-3
CASSLIPHATNEKLFF | TRBV5-5
CASSLTGPNEKLFF | TRBV5-5
CAWSRGRGGDTEAFF | TRBV30